These T cell receptor beta chains were read from a single sample in a study of human T cells and chemical hapten exposure. TCRdb reanalysed the RACE reads using MiXCR and keeps one entry per CDR3 protein. The data hold under 65,000 distinct CDR3 sequences, with around a tenth observed a single time. Sample: whole blood, taken in connection with sensitization to the hapten diphenylcyclopropenone (DPC). The receptor set was obtained from a woman aged 50 to 60 with alopecia areata. Some clones in this sample may be carry-over from other donors' samples. CDR3s include the opening cysteine and the closing phenylalanine or tryptophan.

CDR3aa: CASSLVRQNTEAFF; v_gene: TRBV12-3/TRBV12-4; j_gene: TRBJ1-1
CDR3aa: CSVFVREGQETQYF; v_gene: TRBV29-1; j_gene: TRBJ2-5
CDR3aa: CASSPSPGTTGPAGQETQYF; v_gene: TRBV13; j_gene: TRBJ2-5
CDR3aa: CSARVGTRETQYF; v_gene: TRBV20-1; j_gene: TRBJ2-5
CDR3aa: CASSKDEQYF; v_gene: TRBV16; j_gene: TRBJ2-7
CDR3aa: CASSVRTGGSNEQFF; v_gene: TRBV11-2; j_gene: TRBJ2-1
CDR3aa: CPEGDQSNTGELFF; v_gene: TRBV12-3/TRBV12-4; j_gene: TRBJ2-2
CDR3aa: CASSESHGAGYNEQFF; v_gene: TRBV10-2; j_gene: TRBJ2-1
CDR3aa: CASSPTGGQAFDQPQHF; v_gene: TRBV28; j_gene: TRBJ1-5
CDR3aa: CASSQDGLATETQYF; v_gene: TRBV4-2; j_gene: TRBJ2-5
CDR3aa: CASSPNTYGYTF; v_gene: TRBV12-3/TRBV12-4; j_gene: TRBJ1-2
CDR3aa: CSAPKGQGKYEQYF; v_gene: TRBV20-1; j_gene: TRBJ2-7
CDR3aa: CASSQLPGGQATNYGYTF; v_gene: TRBV18; j_gene: TRBJ1-2
CDR3aa: CASSRDLTGTEAFF; v_gene: TRBV12-3/TRBV12-4; j_gene: TRBJ1-1
CDR3aa: CASSPGGYQPQHF; v_gene: TRBV3-1; j_gene: TRBJ1-5
CDR3aa: CASSLRGIETQYF; v_gene: TRBV11-2; j_gene: TRBJ2-5
CDR3aa: CASSLGIEAFF; v_gene: TRBV11-2; j_gene: TRBJ1-1
CDR3aa: CASRRTSGYEQYF; v_gene: TRBV25-1; j_gene: TRBJ2-7
CDR3aa: CASSFLTGELFF; v_gene: TRBV7-8; j_gene: TRBJ2-2
CDR3aa: CASSLREAGELFF; v_gene: TRBV12-3/TRBV12-4; j_gene: TRBJ2-2
CDR3aa: CATSEGGGPPRNLDTQYF; v_gene: TRBV24-1; j_gene: TRBJ2-3
CDR3aa: CASSSASGISYEQYF; v_gene: TRBV7-8; j_gene: TRBJ2-7
CDR3aa: CASSSALHSTDTQYF; v_gene: TRBV11-1; j_gene: TRBJ2-3
CDR3aa: CASSTTTGVNTEAFF; v_gene: TRBV18; j_gene: TRBJ1-1
CDR3aa: CASSKGQSRDEQFF; v_gene: TRBV10-1; j_gene: TRBJ2-1
CDR3aa: CASSQDPPKETQYF; v_gene: TRBV4-1; j_gene: TRBJ2-5
CDR3aa: CASSEALVLAKNIQYF; v_gene: TRBV2; j_gene: TRBJ2-4
CDR3aa: CASRIRDYSYEQYF; v_gene: TRBV27; j_gene: TRBJ2-7
CDR3aa: CASREMNPPAGGGNEQFF; v_gene: TRBV11-2; j_gene: TRBJ2-1
CDR3aa: CSADSIPTTNYGYTF; v_gene: TRBV29-1; j_gene: TRBJ1-2
CDR3aa: CASGDSSYEQYF; v_gene: TRBV9; j_gene: TRBJ2-7
CDR3aa: CASSQRGADLGPNEQFF; v_gene: TRBV7-9; j_gene: TRBJ2-1
CDR3aa: CASSFTAGTPGEQPQHF; v_gene: TRBV19; j_gene: TRBJ1-5
CDR3aa: CSVWATNEKLFF; v_gene: TRBV29-1; j_gene: TRBJ1-4
CDR3aa: CASSLYGVVAKNIQYF; v_gene: TRBV11-2; j_gene: TRBJ2-4
CDR3aa: CASSLSSRNNEQFF; v_gene: TRBV28; j_gene: TRBJ2-1
CDR3aa: CASSGLAGFQPEQYF; v_gene: TRBV28; j_gene: TRBJ2-7
CDR3aa: CASRPSGTGAEQYF; v_gene: TRBV6-5; j_gene: TRBJ2-7
CDR3aa: CASSLDRDGEHTEAFF; v_gene: TRBV11-2; j_gene: TRBJ1-1
CDR3aa: CASSLSGYSTDTQYF; v_gene: TRBV13; j_gene: TRBJ2-3
CDR3aa: CASRRGTAQYF; v_gene: TRBV5-4; j_gene: TRBJ2-3
CDR3aa: CSASTSAGSSYEQYF; v_gene: TRBV20-1; j_gene: TRBJ2-7
CDR3aa: CASRSREGSNQPQHF; v_gene: TRBV6-6; j_gene: TRBJ1-5
CDR3aa: CASSLDPVGIPYNEQFF; v_gene: TRBV5-4; j_gene: TRBJ2-1
CDR3aa: CAWSLIGVVQPQHF; v_gene: TRBV30; j_gene: TRBJ1-5